Detailed here is one T cell receptor (beta chain). Trimming removed 5 bases at V and 4 bases at J, with 19 bases between. This CDR3 is 16 amino acids long. Germline CDR1 and CDR2: SGHTA and FQGTGA. This sample is drawn from a study of blood T cell repertoires in COVID-19. Method: immunoSEQ multiplex PCR; TCRdb's copy keeps in-frame clones and lacks some. Of 160,000 or so clones listed, more than 70% are singletons. Sequenced: PBMCs or T cells enriched from blood (not recorded which). The V call is TRBV7-3, the J call TRBJ2-3; a possible D gene is TRBD1 (6 bases). This sequence was found in a man aged 55-75 years who had recovered from COVID-19. CDR3 sequence: CASSLNQGGRSDTQYF. CDR3 coding DNA: TGTGCCAGCAGCCTAAATCAAGGGGGACGTTCAGATACGCAGTATTTT.